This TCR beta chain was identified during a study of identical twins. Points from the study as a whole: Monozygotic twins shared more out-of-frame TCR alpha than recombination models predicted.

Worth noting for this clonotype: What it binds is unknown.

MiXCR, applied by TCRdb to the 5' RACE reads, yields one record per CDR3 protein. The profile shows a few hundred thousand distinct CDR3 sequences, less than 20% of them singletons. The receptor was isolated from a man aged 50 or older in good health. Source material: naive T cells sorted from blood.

The CDR3 coding sequence is TGTGCCACCAGCAGAGCTCCGGGACTAGCGTACAATGAGCAGTTCTTC. Protein product: CATSRAPGLAYNEQFF. The chain couples TRBV15 to TRBJ2-1; 10 bases map to TRBD2. In germline, CDR1 is LNHNV, CDR2 YYDKDF (reference sequence). CDR3 length equals 16 residues. The V segment lost 1 base and the J segment 4 bases; nucleotides outside the gene matches: 4.